The TCR beta chain described here comes from a study of control samples from healthy donors and cancer patients. Clones were read by immunoSEQ multiplex PCR, and TCRdb kept only the in-frame ones, dropping some. The sample yields under 55,000 clones, under 90% seen once. This clone occurred a few times. This CDR3 has 15 amino acids. After removal of 2 bases from V and 2 bases from J, the junction contained 3 bases not matched to a gene. Germline-derived CDR1 and CDR2 are LNHNV and YYDKDF (reference sequence). This chain links TRBV15 with TRBJ1-2; 9 bases are shared with TRBD1. Input material: blood. This receptor was taken from a man aged 70-80 years in good health. The CDR3 nucleotides read TGTGCCACCAGCAGAACAGGGGGCGCAAACTATGGCTACACCTTC. The encoded protein is CATSRTGGANYGYTF.